The 26 T cell receptor beta chains reported below all come from one sample, sequenced in a study of CD4 T cells in relation to SARS-CoV-2 and coronaviruses. Repertoires were generated with immunoSEQ multiplex PCR, while TCRdb's copy carries only in-frame clones and drops some. This repertoire shows about 37,000 clones, more than 70% found once; its top ten account for 3.5% to 5.5%. Their antigens are not known. The sequenced sample consisted of naive CD4+ T cells from PBMCs, cultured in vitro. As to subset: naive CD4+ T cells isolated by negative enrichment. The receptors were gathered from an adult with COVID-19.

The chain is built from TRBV11-2 and TRBJ2-5, with 7 bases that match TRBD1. V was clipped by 5 bases and J by 5 bases; unmatched bases: 8. Germline values: CDR1 SGHAT, CDR2 FQNNGV. The CDR3 extends over 14 amino acids. For the CDR3, the DNA is TGTGCCAGCAGCCCCAGGGGGTTTCGGGAGACCCAGTACTTC. Its protein product is CASSPRGFRETQYF.

CDR3 nucleotides: TGTGCCAGCAGCCCCGGGCCCCGGATTTACGAGCAGTACTTC. Translated: CASSPGPRIYEQYF. The chain combines TRBV7-8 with TRBJ2-7; D is undetermined. Trimming took off 5 bases at V and 4 bases at J, with 15 bases between the two ends. Per germline, CDR1 SGHVS and CDR2 FQNEAQ. There are 14 residues in the CDR3.

This rearrangement joins TRBV6-6 to TRBJ2-7; 14 positions match TRBD2. The J segment lost 3 bases and the V segment lost 5 bases, leaving 9 bases of the junction unmatched. The CDR3 covers 17 residues. Germline V gives CDR1 MNHNY, CDR2 SVGAGI (reference sequence). CDR3: CASSHPGLAGEGYEQYF. As DNA, the CDR3 is TGTGCCAGCAGTCACCCGGGACTAGCGGGAGAAGGCTACGAGCAGTACTTC.

This sequence joins TRBV4-3 and TRBJ1-3; a possible D gene is TRBD1 (6 bases). This CDR3 is 17 amino acids long. Trimming removed 0 bases at V and 4 bases at J, with 16 bases between. Germline CDR1 reads LGHNA; CDR2 reads YSLEER. In DNA, the CDR3 is TGCGCCAGCAGCCAAGATTGGGGGCCTTCGTCCGGAAACACCATATATTTT. The encoded protein is CASSQDWGPSSGNTIYF.

The rearrangement links TRBV3-1 (or the pseudogene TRBV3-2) to TRBJ2-3; tentatively, D is TRBD2 (5 bases). The V end lost 4 bases, the J end lost 4 bases, and 21 bases lay between the germline ends. The CDR3 length is 17 residues. In germline, CDR1 is LGHDT, CDR2 YNNKEL (reference sequence). The CDR3 reads CASSPYTSLAVPDTQYF. The CDR3 nucleotides are TGTGCCAGCAGCCCATACACCAGTCTAGCTGTCCCAGATACGCAGTATTTT.

This chain uses TRBV7-8 with TRBJ2-7; a weak D match, TRBD1 (6 bases). The V end lost 3 bases, the J end lost 6 bases, and 12 bases lay between the germline ends. The length of the CDR3 is 13 residues. Germline-derived CDR1 and CDR2 are SGHVS and FQNEAQ. The CDR3 here is CASSFSSGVEQYF. Here the CDR3 DNA reads TGTGCCAGCAGCTTTTCTTCAGGGGTCGAGCAGTACTTC.

V gene TRBV11-2 combines with J gene TRBJ1-2, with D hard to call. Germline CDR1 and CDR2: SGHAT and FQNNGV. Trimming removed 3 bases at V and 0 bases at J, with 14 bases between. The CDR3 sequence is 16 residues long. DNA of the CDR3: TGTGCCAGCAGCTTTTTAGGAGAGGGCCCTAACTATGGCTACACCTTC. Translating gives CASSFLGEGPNYGYTF. The full variable domain, its missing parts supplied by reference TRBV11-2 and TRBJ1-2, is EAGVAQSPRYKIIEKRQSVAFWCNPISGHATLYWYQQILGQGPKLLIQFQNNGVVDDSQLPKDRFSAERLKGVDSTLKIQPAKLEDSAVYLCASSFLGEGPNYGYTFGSGTRLTVV.

The table lists this clone with a count of one. The chain joins TRBV5-1 to TRBJ1-2; TRBD1 matches at 10 bases. Germline-derived CDR1 and CDR2 are SGHRS and YFSETQ. Trimming cost V 4 bases and J 7 bases; bases outside gene matches: 7. The CDR3 is 14 amino acids. The CDR3 loop reads CASSLRQGAFGYTF. CDR3 nucleotide sequence: TGCGCCAGCAGCCTCCGACAGGGGGCGTTTGGCTACACCTTC.

The CDR3 nucleotides read TGCGCCAGCAGCCGACAGGGTTGGGCAAACGAGCAGTACTTC. Protein sequence: CASSRQGWANEQYF. V and J are TRBV4-1 and TRBJ2-7; 7 bases line up with TRBD1. The CDR3 spans 14 residues. Germline loops: CDR1 MGHRA, CDR2 YSYEKL. Trimming at V came to 4 bases and at J to 5 bases, leaving 8 bases not matched to a gene.

The chain carries TRBV7-3 and TRBJ2-7, with 9 nucleotides matching TRBD1. The CDR3 extends over 15 amino acids. V trimming: 2 bases; J trimming: 5 bases; junction bases outside the gene matches: 7. CDR1 SGHTA and CDR2 FQGTGA come from the germline V gene. CDR3 protein: CASSLLGQGADEQYF. In DNA, the CDR3 is TGTGCCAGCAGCTTACTGGGACAGGGTGCCGACGAGCAGTACTTC.

The chain uses TRBV6-6 and TRBJ2-2, with 10 bases lining up with TRBD2. J was trimmed by 6 bases and V by 6 bases; bases with no gene match: 4. CDR3 length: 14 amino acids. Germline assignment: CDR1 MNHNY and CDR2 SVGAGI (reference sequence). The CDR3: CASSPSGGAGELFF. The CDR3 DNA sequence: TGTGCCAGCAGCCCTAGCGGGGGTGCCGGGGAGCTGTTTTTT.

The V and J genes are TRBV19 and TRBJ1-5; no firm D call. CDR1 LNHDA and CDR2 SQIVND come from the germline V gene (reference sequence). The CDR3 extends over 14 amino acids. The ends were cut back, 8 bases at V and 1 base at J, with 12 bases in the middle. This CDR3 is CASLSSLSNQPQHF. The DNA for the CDR3 is TGTGCCAGTCTCAGTTCATTGAGCAATCAGCCCCAGCATTTT.

The gene calls are TRBV5-6 and TRBJ1-5, with a weak D call TRBD1 (5 bases). Germline V lookup: CDR1 SGHDT, CDR2 YYEEEE. Trimming shortened V by 0 bases and J by 4 bases, and 11 bases separated the two germline ends. CDR3 length equals 15 residues. As DNA, the CDR3 is TGTGCCAGCAGCTTGGCTGGGGCAGGGAATCAGCCCCAGCATTTT. This encodes CASSLAGAGNQPQHF.

This chain connects TRBV4-1 to TRBJ2-2; D is unresolved. The CDR3 has 14 amino acids. The V end lost 1 base, the J end lost 2 bases, and 5 bases lay between the germline ends. Germline CDR1 reads MGHRA; CDR2 reads YSYEKL. DNA for the CDR3: TGCGCCAGCAGCCAAGTCGTTAACACCGGGGAGCTGTTTTTT. Encoded protein: CASSQVVNTGELFF.

The J gene is TRBJ1-4, the V gene TRBV7-2; D may be TRBD1 (5 bases). CDR1 SGHTA and CDR2 FQGNSA come from the germline V gene. CDR3 size: 15 residues. With 1 base removed from V and 4 bases from J, the gap between germline ends came to 10 bases. CDR3 DNA sequence: TGTGCCAGCAGCTTAGGCAGACAGATTAATGAAAAACTGTTTTTT. This codes for CASSLGRQINEKLFF.

There are a few counts of this clone. The CDR3 nucleotides read TGTGCCAGCTCCAGGCAGGGAAATCAGCCCCAGCATTTT. Its protein is CASSRQGNQPQHF. The chain couples TRBV6-4 to TRBJ1-5, with a possible D match to TRBD1 (5 bases). V shed 8 bases and J shed 4 bases, with 12 bases lying between them. CDR1 is MRHNA and CDR2 is SNTAGT in the germline V gene. The length of the CDR3 is 13 residues.

The gene calls are TRBV27 and TRBJ2-1; D ambiguous. In germline, CDR1 is MNHEY, CDR2 SMNVEV (reference sequence). The CDR3 consists of 13 residues. Trimming stripped 1 base from V and 9 bases from J, with 10 bases between. The CDR3 sequence is CASSLFPGGEQFF. The CDR3 nucleotides read TGTGCCAGCAGTTTATTTCCAGGCGGTGAGCAGTTCTTC.

The gene calls are TRBV27 and TRBJ2-1; D not resolved. Germline loops: CDR1 MNHEY, CDR2 SMNVEV (reference sequence). Trimming stripped 6 bases from V and 4 bases from J, with 4 bases between. The CDR3 extends over 11 amino acids. The CDR3 reads CASRLYNEQFF. CDR3 coding DNA: TGTGCCAGCAGACTATACAATGAGCAGTTCTTC.

The chain links TRBV14 to TRBJ2-1, with D possibly TRBD2 on 6 matching bases. The CDR3 spans 15 residues. The V and J ends lost 4 bases and 0 bases respectively, with 10 bases between them. CDR1 and CDR2 from the germline V gene are SGHDN and FVKESK. This CDR3 is CASSPTAGSYNEQFF. In DNA, the CDR3 is TGTGCCAGCAGCCCTACAGCGGGCTCCTACAATGAGCAGTTCTTC.

The gene calls are TRBV9 and TRBJ2-7; 9 bases are a match to TRBD1. The germline V gene encodes CDR1 SGDLS and CDR2 YYNGEE. The CDR3 has 17 amino acids. V was pared by 1 base and J by 6 bases, with 14 bases of the junction left unmatched. CDR3 nucleotide sequence: TGTGCCAGCAGCGTACAAGCTACGGGACAGGGAAGGGTCGAGCAGTACTTC. Amino acid sequence: CASSVQATGQGRVEQYF.

This rearrangement joins TRBV5-1 to TRBJ2-2; 9 bases align to TRBD2. Unmatched junction bases numbered 2, after V lost 0 bases and J lost 2 bases. The CDR3 spans 16 residues. Per the germline V gene, CDR1 is SGHRS and CDR2 is YFSETQ. The CDR3 nucleotides are TGCGCCAGCAGCTTGGAGACTAGCGGTAACACCGGGGAGCTGTTTTTT. The encoded protein is CASSLETSGNTGELFF.

The chain has TRBV19 and TRBJ1-1; 7 bases match TRBD1. Germline V CDR1 and CDR2: LNHDA, SQIVND (reference sequence). The CDR3 length is 14 residues. V lost 10 bases to trimming and J lost 2 bases; unmatched junction nucleotides: 10. The CDR3: CATKAGTDNTEAFF. The DNA for the CDR3 is TGTGCCACCAAAGCCGGGACAGATAACACTGAAGCTTTCTTT.

This clone was detected only a few times. This chain joins TRBV30 and TRBJ1-2; D remains unclear. Germline loops: CDR1 GTSNPN, CDR2 SVGIG (reference sequence). The ends were cut back, 0 bases at V and 4 bases at J, with 9 bases in the middle. The CDR3 sequence is 13 residues long. DNA for the CDR3: TGTGCCTGGAGTGTACGAGGGCTCTATGGCTACACCTTC. As protein: CAWSVRGLYGYTF.

The V and J genes are TRBV24-1 and TRBJ1-2, with D unclear. This CDR3 comprises 11 residues. With 5 bases removed from V and 10 bases from J, the gap between germline ends came to 10 bases. The germline V gene encodes CDR1 KGHDR and CDR2 SFDVKD. The CDR3: CATSVNSDYTF. The CDR3 DNA is TGTGCCACCAGTGTTAACAGTGACTACACCTTC.

The rearrangement links TRBV21-1 to TRBJ2-2; TRBD1, the D gene given by the table, was not confirmed from the DNA. TRBV21-1 is a listed pseudogene. This CDR3 has 18 amino acids. Written as DNA, the CDR3 is TGTGCCAACACGGTGGGACAGGGGTTGCGGGGAACCACCAGGGAGCTGTTTTTT. Translating it yields CANTVGQGLRGTTRELFF.

The chain couples TRBV6-5 to TRBJ1-2; 7 nucleotides line up with TRBD1. V gave up 7 bases and J gave up 5 bases; unmatched junction bases: 13. Germline values: CDR1 MNHEY, CDR2 SVGAGI. The CDR3 spans 15 residues. CDR3: CASKTTGLFPYGYTF. In DNA form, the CDR3 reads TGTGCCAGCAAAACGACAGGGCTTTTTCCATATGGCTACACCTTC.